This TCR beta chain was found in a study of blood T cell repertoires in COVID-19. Study at large: Specimens from acute and convalescent COVID-19 originated in the United States, Italy and Spain.

Per the original data handling: For nucleated cells, counts were estimated from reference gene primer amplification. Method: immunoSEQ multiplex PCR; TCRdb's copy keeps in-frame clones and lacks some. That table supplies the V and J calls and clone size; D and trimming were determined from the DNA. Of approximately 240,000 clones in the sample, approximately 80% were seen once. With 7 bases clipped from V and 4 bases from J, the junction kept 5 bases outside the gene matches. The germline CDR1 and CDR2 sequences are KGHDR and SFDVKD. This CDR3 contains 15 residues. This sequence was found in an elderly woman with active or convalescent COVID-19. V and J are TRBV24-1 and TRBJ2-3; 12 bases are a match to TRBD2. Sequencing was performed on peripheral blood. The CDR3 loop is CATSKTSGSADTQYF. DNA for the CDR3: TGTGCCACCAGCAAGACTAGCGGGAGTGCAGATACGCAGTATTTT.